The rows below give T cell receptor beta chains drawn from one sample of a study of cytomegalovirus exposure and HLA in healthy donors. Profiled with immunoSEQ multiplex PCR; TCRdb holds only in-frame clones, not every one. The repertoire includes 120,000 or so clones, roughly 82% of them detected once, and 1.4% to 1.5% sits in the top ten. The source material was PBMCs. These receptors came from a woman between 18 and 29 years old in good health and CMV-seronegative. Both conserved end residues are part of each CDR3. Fields, in order: J gene, V gene, clone size, D gene, CDR3 DNA, CDR3 protein. D genes are given only for firm matches. The size field is filled for only some rows; it gives once, few, many or a size class.

TRBJ2-1	TRBV9	-	-	TGTGCCAGCAGCGTCCAACCCCAGGTGGCAGGGGGGCTGAATGAGCAGTTCTTC	CASSVQPQVAGGLNEQFF
TRBJ1-5	TRBV19	-	TRBD1	TGTGCCAGTGCTGTGACAGGGCCCGGGGGCAATCAGCCCCAGCATTTT	CASAVTGPGGNQPQHF
TRBJ2-7	TRBV10-3	-	-	TGTGCCATCATGGGGACTGGTCTCTCCTACGAGCAGTACTTC	CAIMGTGLSYEQYF
TRBJ2-5	TRBV6-6	-	-	TGTGCCAGCAGTCAGGTCGATGAGCGGATGGAAGAGACCCAGTACTTC	CASSQVDERMEETQYF
TRBJ2-7	TRBV7-9	-	TRBD2	TGTGCCAGCAGCTCTTACCCCCAGCGGGAACCCTACGAGCAGTACTTC	CASSSYPQREPYEQYF
TRBJ2-6	TRBV7-9	few	TRBD2	TGTGCCAGCGGGGCGGGAGACACTGGGGCCAACGTCCTGACTTTC	CASGAGDTGANVLTF
TRBJ1-3	TRBV11-2	-	-	TGTGCCAGCAGCCCCGGGGGAACAGAACTTTATTCTGGAAACACCATATATTTT	CASSPGGTELYSGNTIYF
TRBJ1-5	TRBV6-1	few	-	TGTGCCAGCAGTGACAGGGTCAATCAGCCCCAGCATTTT	CASSDRVNQPQHF
TRBJ1-1	TRBV2	once	TRBD1	TGTGCCAGCAGTGAATTCAGACAGGGGAACGTCGGCACTGAAGCTTTCTTT	CASSEFRQGNVGTEAFF
TRBJ1-6	TRBV18	-	-	TGTGCCAGCTCTCACGGGACTGACTATAATTCACCCCTCCACTTT	CASSHGTDYNSPLHF
TRBJ1-4	TRBV19	-	TRBD1	TGTGCCAGTCAGGACAGGGGGGGAGAAAAACTGTTTTTT	CASQDRGGEKLFF
TRBJ1-1	TRBV5-8	few	TRBD1	TGTGCCAGCAGCTTGTACAGGGGACTGAACACTGAAGCTTTCTTT	CASSLYRGLNTEAFF
TRBJ1-2	TRBV16	-	TRBD1	TGTGCCAGCAGCCAATCGATAAACAGGGGGCAATTGGATGGCTACACCTTC	CASSQSINRGQLDGYTF
TRBJ2-1	TRBV11-3	-	TRBD2	TGTGCCAGCAGCGCGTTAGCGGGAGGGTACAATGAGCAGTTCTTC	CASSALAGGYNEQFF
TRBJ2-7	TRBV18	-	-	TGTGCCAGCTCACCCGCAGGTTCCTACGAGCAGTACTTC	CASSPAGSYEQYF
TRBJ1-2	TRBV12-2	-	-	TGTGCAAGTCGCTCCAAAGACAGGGCTAACTATGGCTACACCTTC	CASRSKDRANYGYTF
TRBJ1-1	TRBV5-1	-	-	TGCGCCAGCAGCTTGGTGGCAGACATGAACACTGAAGCTTTCTTT	CASSLVADMNTEAFF
TRBJ1-3	TRBV5-1	-	-	TGCGCCAGCAGCTTGGACGAAACATCTGGAAACACCATATATTTT	CASSLDETSGNTIYF
TRBJ1-6	TRBV19	-	-	TGTGCCAGTAGTATAGGTCCCTGGCCAGGGAATTCACCCCTCCACTTT	CASSIGPWPGNSPLHF
TRBJ2-1	TRBV18	-	TRBD2	TGTGCCAGCTCATCAGGACTAGCGGGAGGGGATGAGCAGTTCTTC	CASSSGLAGGDEQFF
TRBJ1-1	TRBV7-2	-	-	TGTGCCAGCAGCCTGGACAAATCAGGGGACGGTTTCTTT	CASSLDKSGDGFF
TRBJ1-5	TRBV6-1	-	-	TGTGCCAGCAGTGGGGGGGACTATAGCAATCAGCCCCAGCATTTT	CASSGGDYSNQPQHF
TRBJ2-6	TRBV7-9	few	TRBD2	TGTGCCAGCGGGGGAGGGGAATTGGGGTTCTCTGGGGCCAACGTCCTGACTTTC	CASGGGELGFSGANVLTF
TRBJ2-7	TRBV27	-	-	TGTGCCAGCAGTCCCTCGGCCGGCCGGGGAGTCTACGAGCAGTACTTC	CASSPSAGRGVYEQYF
TRBJ1-6	TRBV28	-	TRBD1	TGTGCCAGCAGTTATTCGGACAGGGTAAATTCACCCCTCCACTTT	CASSYSDRVNSPLHF
TRBJ1-6	TRBV2	-	TRBD1	TGTGCCAGCAGACAGGGGATTTCACCCCTCCACTTT	CASRQGISPLHF
TRBJ2-2	TRBV11-2	-	TRBD2	TGTGCCAGCAGCTCCCGGACTAGCGGGAGGCTAGCCGGGGAGCTGTTTTTT	CASSSRTSGRLAGELFF
TRBJ1-5	TRBV2	-	TRBD1	TGTGCCTCCCGACGAGGGGGCTGGAATCAGCCCCAGCATTTT	CASRRGGWNQPQHF
TRBJ2-3	TRBV7-7	-	-	TGTGCCAGCAGCCGGCTACCGATCGGGAGTGGCACAGATACGCAGTATTTT	CASSRLPIGSGTDTQYF
TRBJ1-2	TRBV6-1	-	-	TGTGCCAGCAGTGAGAGTGGAGGATGGGATGGCTACACCTTC	CASSESGGWDGYTF
TRBJ2-7	TRBV5-1	-	-	TGCGCCAGCAGCTTGTTGTCAGGGGCCGCCCCCTACGAGCAGTACTTC	CASSLLSGAAPYEQYF
TRBJ2-1	TRBV7-9	-	TRBD2	TGTGCCACCCTAGCGGGAGCGTACAATGAGCAGTTCTTC	CATLAGAYNEQFF
TRBJ2-6	TRBV5-6	few	-	TGTGCCAGCAGCTTCCCTGGAGGGGCCAACTCTGGGGCCAACGGCCTGACTTTC	CASSFPGGANSGANGLTF
TRBJ2-4	TRBV6-5	once	-	TGTGCCAGCAGTTACGGGGGGACCGGCAAAAACAGTCAGTACTTC	CASSYGGTGKNSQYF
TRBJ1-2	TRBV29-1	once	-	TGCAGCGTTGTAGTGGTGCTCTATGGCTACACCTTC	CSVVVVLYGYTF
TRBJ1-1	TRBV7-9	-	-	TGTGCCAGCAGCGAGACAGAGAACACTGAAGCTTTCTTT	CASSETENTEAFF
TRBJ2-7	TRBV6-6	-	TRBD1	TGTGCCAGCAGCCTCTACTACGGGACAGAGACCTACGAGCAGTACTTC	CASSLYYGTETYEQYF
TRBJ1-6	TRBV7-8	-	TRBD1	TGTGCCAGCAGCTCCCACCGGGACAGAAATAATTCACCCCTCCACTTT	CASSSHRDRNNSPLHF